The 2 T cell receptor beta chains reported below all come from one sample, sequenced in a study of T-cell reconstitution after alpha-beta-depleted transplantation in children. Researchers prepared the TCRbeta library using unique molecular identifiers, the study reports. TCRdb called the PCR reads again in MiXCR, with one record for every CDR3 protein. The data show 500,000 or so distinct CDR3 sequences, over 9.5% seen once. Sequences were derived from PBMCs, mostly from graft donor cells, sampled 180 days after TCRalphabeta/CD19-depleted stem cell transplant. These receptors were taken from a female patient aged 2-9 years who had a stem cell transplant for aplastic anemia, so the T cells may come from the graft donor.

The chain carries TRBV12-5 and TRBJ1-5, with D perhaps matching TRBD1 (5 bases). V gave up 6 bases and J gave up 0 bases, with 15 bases separating them. Germline CDR1 is LGHNT and CDR2 is FRNRAP. CDR3 length equals 16 residues. CDR3 loop: CASGPPGGYSNQPQHF. For the CDR3, the DNA is TGTGCTAGTGGCCCTCCGGGGGGGTATAGCAATCAGCCCCAGCATTTT. Looking up the rest from reference TRBV12-5 and TRBJ1-5 gives the full variable domain: DARVTQTPRHKVTEMGQEVTMRCQPILGHNTVFWYRQTMMQGLELLAYFRNRAPLDDSGMPKDRFSAEMPDATLATLKIQPSEPRDSAVYFCASGPPGGYSNQPQHFGDGTRLSIL.

This clonotype was recorded a few times. The chain carries TRBV12-3 or TRBV12-4 and TRBJ2-2; TRBD2 aligns across 9 bases. V lost 6 bases, J lost 10 bases, and 9 bases stayed unmatched. The CDR3 has 14 residues. The CDR3 spells CASRSSGITVELFF. CDR3 nucleotide sequence: TGTGCCAGCAGGTCTAGCGGGATCACGGTGGAGCTGTTTTTT.